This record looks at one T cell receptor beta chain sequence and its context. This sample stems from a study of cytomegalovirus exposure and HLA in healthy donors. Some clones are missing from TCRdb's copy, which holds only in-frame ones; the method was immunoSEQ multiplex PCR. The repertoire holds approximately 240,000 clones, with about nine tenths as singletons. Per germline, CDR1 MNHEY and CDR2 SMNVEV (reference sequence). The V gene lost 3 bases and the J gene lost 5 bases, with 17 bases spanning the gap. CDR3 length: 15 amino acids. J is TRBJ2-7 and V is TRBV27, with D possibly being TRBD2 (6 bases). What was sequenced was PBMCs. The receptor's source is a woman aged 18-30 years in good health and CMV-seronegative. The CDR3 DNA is TGTGCCAGCAGTTTGGGGCTAGCGCGCAGAAACGAGCAGTACTTC. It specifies CASSLGLARRNEQYF.